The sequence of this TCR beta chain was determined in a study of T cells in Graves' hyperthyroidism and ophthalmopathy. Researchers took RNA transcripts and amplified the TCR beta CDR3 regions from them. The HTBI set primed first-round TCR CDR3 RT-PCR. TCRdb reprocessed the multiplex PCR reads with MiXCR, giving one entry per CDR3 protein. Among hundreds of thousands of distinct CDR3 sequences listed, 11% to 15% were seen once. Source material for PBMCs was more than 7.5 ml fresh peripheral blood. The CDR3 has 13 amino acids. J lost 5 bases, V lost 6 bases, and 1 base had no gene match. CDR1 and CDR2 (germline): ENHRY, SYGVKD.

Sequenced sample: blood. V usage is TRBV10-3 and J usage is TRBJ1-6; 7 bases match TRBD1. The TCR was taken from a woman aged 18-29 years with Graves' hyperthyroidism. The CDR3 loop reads CAIRGTDNSPLHF. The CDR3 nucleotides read TGTGCCATCAGGGGGACAGATAATTCACCCCTCCACTTT.